Below are 19 T cell receptor beta chains sequenced from a single sample in a study of cytomegalovirus exposure and HLA in healthy donors. PCR amplification relied on 60 Vbeta primers (plus 13 Jbeta primers). Repertoires were generated with immunoSEQ multiplex PCR, while TCRdb's copy carries only in-frame clones and drops some. The sample lists roughly 180,000 clones; around 80% were seen once. Sequencing used PBMCs. The receptor source for this set is a girl between 5 and 17 years old in good health and CMV-seropositive.

In this sample, this clone turned up a few times. V is TRBV5-6 and J is TRBJ2-7, with D unresolved. The CDR3 is 15 residues long. Looked up from germline, CDR1 is SGHDT and CDR2 is YYEEEE. V lost 2 bases and J 5 bases, leaving 17 bases between the germline ends. The DNA of the CDR3 is TGTGCCAGCAGCTTTGGTGTCTTCCATGCGAACGAGCAGTACTTC. This encodes CASSFGVFHANEQYF.

This chain connects TRBV4-2 to TRBJ2-3; D is uncertain. Trimming took 2 bases from V and 4 from J, leaving 4 bases between them. CDR1 and CDR2 (germline): LGHNA, YNFKEQ. CDR3 length: 12 amino acids. DNA for the CDR3: TGTGCCAGCAGCCAACTAGCAGATACGCAGTATTTT. Its protein product is CASSQLADTQYF.

This clone has just a few counts. V is TRBV27 and J is TRBJ1-3; the D gene is possibly TRBD1 (5 bases). There are 13 residues in the CDR3. V dropped 8 bases and J dropped 3 bases, with 11 bases sitting between them. From germline, CDR1 is MNHEY and CDR2 SMNVEV (reference sequence). CDR3 in amino acids: CASGQGSGNTIYF. For the CDR3, the DNA is TGTGCCAGCGGCCAGGGAAGTGGAAACACCATATATTTT.

About this clone: The same CDR3 can be traced to other DNA sequences in this sample. The CDR3: CASSLAGEGYEQYF. The CDR3 DNA follows: TGCGCCAGCAGCTTGGCAGGGGAAGGCTACGAGCAGTACTTC. V is TRBV5-1 and J is TRBJ2-7; D possibly corresponds to TRBD1 (6 bases). Germline assignment: CDR1 SGHRS and CDR2 YFSETQ. V gave up 0 bases and J gave up 3 bases, with 10 bases separating them. The CDR3 covers 14 residues.

Only one count was recorded for this clone. The chain uses TRBV27 and TRBJ1-5, with D unclear. V was clipped by 6 bases and J by 0 bases, with 6 bases between them. From germline, CDR1 is MNHEY and CDR2 SMNVEV (reference sequence). The CDR3 covers 13 residues. The CDR3 DNA is TGTGCCAGCAGACAGTATAGCAATCAGCCCCAGCATTTT. This codes for CASRQYSNQPQHF.

The chain carries TRBV13 and TRBJ2-1, with TRBD2 identical over 8 bases. The junction had 8 bases not matched to a gene; V was cut back by 4 bases and J by 3 bases. Germline loops: CDR1 PRHDT, CDR2 FYEKMQ (reference sequence). CDR3 length: 16 amino acids. The CDR3 reads CASSSELAENYNEQFF. Written as DNA, the CDR3 is TGTGCCAGCAGCTCCGAACTAGCGGAGAACTACAATGAGCAGTTCTTC. Filled out from reference TRBV13 and TRBJ2-1, the complete variable domain reads AAGVIQSPRHLIKEKRETATLKCYPIPRHDTVYWYQQGPGQDPQFLISFYEKMQSDKGSIPDRFSAQQFSDYHSELNMSSLELGDSALYFCASSSELAENYNEQFFGPGTRLTVL.

This clone appeared a few times. The CDR3 sequence is CAWTGGEIRGGGYTF. CDR3 nucleotide sequence: TGTGCCTGGACCGGAGGAGAGATTAGGGGGGGAGGCTACACCTTC. V usage is TRBV30 and J usage is TRBJ1-2, with TRBD1 as a possible D gene (6 bases). Trimming pared 4 bases from V and 8 bases from J, leaving 23 bases between. The CDR3 runs 15 residues. CDR1 is GTSNPN, CDR2 SVGIG, per germline (reference sequence).

The V gene is TRBV9, the J gene TRBJ1-2; 8 bases fit TRBD1. V dropped 0 bases and J dropped 8; count of bases not matched to a gene: 3. Germline CDR1 SGDLS, CDR2 YYNGEE. The CDR3 has 13 amino acids. The CDR3, as DNA: TGTGCCAGCAGCGTAGTGGACAGGGCGGGCTACACCTTC. Its protein is CASSVVDRAGYTF.

The gene calls are TRBV4-1 and TRBJ2-7; TRBD1 might be the D (6 bases). The CDR3 spans 16 residues. Germline CDR1 and CDR2: MGHRA and YSYEKL. The V and J ends lost 0 bases and 5 bases respectively, with 17 bases between them. The CDR3 here is CASSQDGGRGLNEQYF. As DNA, the CDR3 is TGCGCCAGCAGCCAAGATGGGGGCCGGGGTCTGAACGAGCAGTACTTC.

The chain is built from TRBV5-1 and TRBJ2-7; possible D gene TRBD2, 6 bases. Germline V CDR1 and CDR2: SGHRS, YFSETQ. Trimming pared 2 bases from V and 3 bases from J, leaving 15 bases between. This CDR3 is 15 amino acids long. CDR3 nucleotides: TGCGCCAGCAGCTTTCTAGGAGGGCCTGGCTACGAGCAGTACTTC. The encoded protein is CASSFLGGPGYEQYF.

In its sample, this clone was seen once. This rearrangement joins TRBV5-1 to TRBJ1-1, with no clear D. Trimming pared 2 bases from V and 3 bases from J, leaving 8 bases between. This CDR3 has 13 amino acids. Per the germline V gene, CDR1 is SGHRS and CDR2 is YFSETQ. CDR3 in amino acids: CASSFRRDTEAFF. The DNA of the CDR3 is TGCGCCAGCAGCTTCCGACGGGACACTGAAGCTTTCTTT.

The chain uses TRBV5-4 and TRBJ2-2, with 7 nucleotides matching TRBD2. With 4 bases clipped from V and 5 bases from J, the junction kept 11 bases outside the gene matches. CDR1 SGHNT and CDR2 YYREEE come from the germline V gene (reference sequence). This CDR3 spans 16 amino acids. The chain's CDR3 is CASSPKSSGRTGELFF. CDR3 in DNA: TGTGCCAGCAGCCCCAAGTCTAGCGGTCGAACCGGGGAGCTGTTTTTT.

The chain couples TRBV5-1 to TRBJ2-3; D gene unclear. Germline V gene data show CDR1 as SGHRS and CDR2 as YFSETQ. This CDR3 region has 14 residues. Trimming took off 1 base at V and 5 bases at J, with 11 bases between the two ends. The CDR3: CASSLLVQQDTQYF. The CDR3 region has the DNA TGCGCCAGCAGCTTGCTTGTACAACAAGATACGCAGTATTTT. The full variable domain, its missing parts supplied by reference TRBV5-1 and TRBJ2-3, is KAGVTQTPRYLIKTRGQQVTLSCSPISGHRSVSWYQQTPGQGLQFLFEYFSETQRNKGNFPGRFSGRQFSNSRSEMNVSTLELGDSALYLCASSLLVQQDTQYFGPGTRLTVL.

Written as DNA, the CDR3 is TGTGCCAGCAGCCGCGGTCAGGACTACTCTAGCACAGATACGCAGTATTTT. Translated, it gives CASSRGQDYSSTDTQYF. The chain combines TRBV5-6 with TRBJ2-3; D might be TRBD2 (6 bases). The CDR3 extends over 17 amino acids. The V and J ends lost 4 bases and 0 bases respectively, with 18 bases between them. Germline CDR1 reads SGHDT; CDR2 reads YYEEEE.

The V call is TRBV4-2, the J call TRBJ2-7, with 10 nucleotides matching TRBD2. V lost 0 bases, J lost 2 bases, and 4 bases stayed unmatched. Germline values: CDR1 LGHNA, CDR2 YNFKEQ. CDR3 size: 16 residues. The CDR3 region is CASSQESGRGTYEQYF. The CDR3 DNA is TGTGCCAGCAGCCAAGAGAGCGGGAGGGGCACCTACGAGCAGTACTTC.

This chain joins TRBV11-2 and TRBJ1-2; D perhaps matches TRBD1 (6 bases). Germline lookup yields CDR1 SGHAT and CDR2 FQNNGV. The CDR3 covers 14 residues. V lost 3 bases and J lost 8, with 16 bases in between. CDR3 protein: CASSFKQGRLGYTF. The CDR3 bases are TGTGCCAGCAGCTTCAAACAGGGAAGGTTGGGCTACACCTTC.

The chain couples TRBV19 to TRBJ2-2, with 7 bases fitting TRBD2. Germline lookup yields CDR1 LNHDA and CDR2 SQIVND (reference sequence). The CDR3 is made up of 15 amino acids. V was pared by 5 bases and J by 3 bases, with 6 bases of the junction left unmatched. DNA of the CDR3: TGTGCCAGTAGTGTGCTAGCGGACTACACCGGGGAGCTGTTTTTT. Amino acid sequence: CASSVLADYTGELFF.

The chain carries TRBV4-1 and TRBJ2-2; TRBD2 matches 12 bases. Germline V gene lookup returns CDR1 MGHRA and CDR2 YSYEKL. Trimming at V came to 3 bases and at J to 7 bases, leaving 3 bases not matched to a gene. The CDR3 consists of 15 residues. The CDR3: CASSQPTSGSGELFF. DNA of the CDR3: TGCGCCAGCAGCCAGCCGACTAGCGGGAGCGGGGAGCTGTTTTTT.

This chain connects TRBV6-5 to TRBJ2-3; D is unresolved. Trimming pared 6 bases from V and 4 bases from J, leaving 14 bases between. Looked up from germline, CDR1 is MNHEY and CDR2 is SVGAGI. This CDR3 spans 14 amino acids. CDR3 residues: CASSLRSSADTQYF. The CDR3 DNA reads as TGTGCCAGCAGCCTTCGGTCAAGCGCAGATACGCAGTATTTT.